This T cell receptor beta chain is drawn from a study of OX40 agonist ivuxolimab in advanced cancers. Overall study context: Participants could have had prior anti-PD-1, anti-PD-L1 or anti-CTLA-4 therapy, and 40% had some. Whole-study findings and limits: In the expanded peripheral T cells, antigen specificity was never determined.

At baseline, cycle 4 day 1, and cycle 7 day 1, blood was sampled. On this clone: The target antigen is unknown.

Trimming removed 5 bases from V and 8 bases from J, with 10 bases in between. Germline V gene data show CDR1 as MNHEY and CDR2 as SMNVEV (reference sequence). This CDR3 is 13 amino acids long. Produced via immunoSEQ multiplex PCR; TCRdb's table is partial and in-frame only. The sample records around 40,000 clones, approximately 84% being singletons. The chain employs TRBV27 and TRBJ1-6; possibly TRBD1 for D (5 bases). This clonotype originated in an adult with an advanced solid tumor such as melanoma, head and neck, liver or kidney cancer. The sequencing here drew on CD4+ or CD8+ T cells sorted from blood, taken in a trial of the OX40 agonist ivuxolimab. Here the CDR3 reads CASSGRRDSPLHF. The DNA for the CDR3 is TGTGCCAGCAGTGGGCGCAGGGATTCACCCCTCCACTTT.